The 11 T cell receptor beta chains below all came from one sample that was sequenced in a study of Graves' ophthalmopathy and Graves' hyperthyroidism. Amplified material comprised TCR beta CDR3 regions derived from RNA transcripts. HTBI primers were used in a first-round RT-PCR, which preceded a second-round multiplex PCR. TCRdb independently ran MiXCR on the multiplex PCR reads; one entry per CDR3 protein. Of 650,000 to 900,000 distinct CDR3 sequences in the sample, 35% to 50% are singletons; the top ten hold roughly 45%. The sequenced material came from peripheral blood. These receptors were collected from an adult man with Graves' ophthalmopathy.

CDR3 sequence (DNA): TGTGCCAGCTCATCAAGCCCTAATGAAAAACTGTTTTTT. Its protein is CASSSSPNEKLFF. The rearrangement links TRBV25-1 to TRBJ1-4; D not resolved. This CDR3 region has 13 residues. V was shortened by 8 bases and J by 3 bases, with 10 bases between the two germline ends. Germline-derived CDR1 and CDR2 are MGHDK and SYGVNS.

This clonotype was counted only a few times. The chain employs TRBV12-3 or TRBV12-4 and TRBJ2-7, with 11 bases fitting TRBD1. This CDR3 has 15 amino acids. With 5 bases clipped from V and 5 bases from J, the junction kept 8 bases outside the gene matches. The CDR3 reads CASSAGTGGVHEQYF. The CDR3, as DNA: TGTGCCAGCAGTGCCGGGACAGGGGGTGTCCACGAGCAGTACTTC.

V gene TRBV15 combines with J gene TRBJ2-3; D is perhaps TRBD1 or TRBD2 (6 bases each). Trimming left V 9 bases short and J 1 base short, with 14 bases between. Germline CDR1 and CDR2: LNHNV and YYDKDF (reference sequence). This CDR3 region has 14 residues. The CDR3 region is CATGAPSGTDTQYF. CDR3 DNA: TGTGCCACGGGGGCTCCTAGCGGCACAGATACGCAGTATTTT.

This clonotype was observed a few times. V and J are TRBV7-6 and TRBJ2-5, with D possibly being TRBD2 (6 bases). Germline V gives CDR1 SGHVS, CDR2 FNYEAQ. The CDR3 is 16 residues long. V was trimmed by 1 base and J by 4 bases, leaving 16 bases between them. The CDR3 DNA reads TGTGCCAGCAGCTTAGATTATGGCGGGGCAGGAGAGACCCAGTACTTC. This gives the protein CASSLDYGGAGETQYF.

The table lists this clonotype with a few counts. DNA for the CDR3: TGTGCCAGCAGTTACGGGACGACCGATCGTGGCTACACCTTC. Protein: CASSYGTTDRGYTF. This sequence joins TRBV6-5 and TRBJ1-2; D possibly corresponds to TRBD1 (5 bases). V was shortened by 2 bases and J by 7 bases, with 14 bases between the two germline ends. The CDR3 runs to 14 residues. Germline V gene sequence: CDR1 MNHEY, CDR2 SVGAGI.

This clonotype was counted a few times. This chain links TRBV15 with TRBJ2-5, with D tentatively TRBD2 (5 bases). Germline V gene data show CDR1 as LNHNV and CDR2 as YYDKDF (reference sequence). Trimming left V 10 bases short and J 5 bases short, with 17 bases between. The CDR3 loop spans 13 amino acids. CDR3 in DNA: TGTGCCATGTCGCAGTCGGGCGGGGAGACCCAGTACTTC. It encodes CAMSQSGGETQYF.

This clonotype was seen repeatedly, ten times or more. J is TRBJ1-6 and V is TRBV7-9; 9 bases map to TRBD1. The CDR3 has 16 amino acids. V was clipped by 4 bases and J by 7 bases; unmatched bases: 8. The germline V gene has CDR1 SEHNR and CDR2 FQNEAQ (reference sequence). CDR3 nucleotide sequence: TGTGCCAGCAGCTCATCAGGGACAGGGTACAATTCACCCCTCCACTTT. Translated: CASSSSGTGYNSPLHF.

The genes are TRBV7-9 and TRBJ2-5; the D gene is possibly TRBD2 (5 bases). Deletions cut 6 bases from V and 5 bases from J, with 16 bases between. The V gene's germline CDR1 is SEHNR and CDR2 FQNEAQ (reference sequence). The CDR3 loop spans 14 amino acids. This CDR3 is CASSFGSVGETQYF. The CDR3 DNA is TGTGCCAGCAGTTTCGGTAGCGTTGGGGAGACCCAGTACTTC.

This clonotype was seen a handful of times. The V gene is TRBV25-1, the J gene TRBJ1-1, with D possibly being TRBD1 (5 bases). V was clipped by 5 bases and J by 4 bases, with 11 bases between them. CDR1 and CDR2 (germline): MGHDK, SYGVNS. The CDR3 contains 13 residues. The CDR3 coding sequence is TGTGCCAGCAGTTTTCGGGGGGGCACTGAAGCTTTCTTT. It specifies CASSFRGGTEAFF.

This rearrangement joins TRBV6-1 to TRBJ2-7; weak D call: TRBD1 (6 bases). CDR1 is MNHNS and CDR2 is SASEGT in the germline V gene. V was pared by 6 bases and J by 7 bases, with 19 bases between. This CDR3 has 14 amino acids. CDR3 region: CASRPLRDTWEQYF. As DNA, the CDR3 is TGTGCCAGCAGACCTCTCAGGGACACGTGGGAGCAGTACTTC.

V is TRBV9 and J is TRBJ2-7; perhaps TRBD2 as D (6 bases). Germline V gene lookup returns CDR1 SGDLS and CDR2 YYNGEE. The CDR3 has 15 residues. V gave up 5 bases and J gave up 4 bases, with 19 bases separating them. In nucleotides, the CDR3 is TGTGCCAGCAGTCAAGGGACTGGAAAACCTTACGAGCAGTACTTC. This codes for CASSQGTGKPYEQYF.